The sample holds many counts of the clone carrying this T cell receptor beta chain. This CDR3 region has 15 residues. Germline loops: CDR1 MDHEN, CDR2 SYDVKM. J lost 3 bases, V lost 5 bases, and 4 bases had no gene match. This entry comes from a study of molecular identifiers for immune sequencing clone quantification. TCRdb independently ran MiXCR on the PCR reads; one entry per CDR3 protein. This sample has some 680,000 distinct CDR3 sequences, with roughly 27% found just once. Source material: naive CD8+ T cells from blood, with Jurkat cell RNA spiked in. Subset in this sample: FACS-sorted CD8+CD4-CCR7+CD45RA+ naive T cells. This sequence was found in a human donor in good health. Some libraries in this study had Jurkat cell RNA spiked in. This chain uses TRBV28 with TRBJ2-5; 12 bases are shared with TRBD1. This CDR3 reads CASSPGTGGKETQYF. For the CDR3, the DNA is TGTGCCAGCAGTCCCGGGACAGGGGGCAAAGAGACCCAGTACTTC.